This TCR beta chain was captured in a study of spatial heterogeneity in lung cancer. Findings and caveats of the study: Resection blood, more than follow-up blood, showed ubiquitous expanded tumor TCRs.

On each TCR cDNA molecule, a unique molecular identifier was present. TCRdb fed the 5' RACE reads into MiXCR, producing one record per CDR3 protein. The sample has tens of thousands of distinct CDR3 sequences, 9.5% to 15% seen once. Specified time point: sample taken at primary tumor resection. Ten or more counts support this clonotype. As yet, its antigen is unknown. This sample comprised PBMCs, obtained at surgery. The clonotype was recovered from a male donor with early-stage non-small cell lung cancer.

The CDR3 bases are TGCGCCAGCAGCCTCCACCCTTCTGGGAGCACCGGGGAGCTGTTTTTT. Protein: CASSLHPSGSTGELFF. The V gene is TRBV4-3, the J gene TRBJ2-2; a possible D gene is TRBD2 (5 bases). The germline gives CDR1 LGHNA, CDR2 YSLEER. Trimming removed 4 bases at V and 4 bases at J, with 16 bases between. The CDR3 spans 16 residues.